A single sample is the source of the 15 T cell receptor beta chains below, sequenced in a study of T-cell memory formation after mild COVID-19. TCRdb redid the calling of the 5' RACE reads with MiXCR, one entry per CDR3 protein. The profile covers 470,000 or so distinct CDR3 sequences, with under 20% appearing a single time and about a fifth taken by the ten largest. Sequencing was carried out using PBMCs or a T cell subset sorted from them (not recorded which). The source is a man aged 18 to 35 who had mild COVID-19 (a few samples of this study predate the infection). Cell type and time point are not known.

This clonotype occurred many times. CDR3 DNA: TGCAGTGTGCCAAATATAGCGGGGGGCGCCTACAATGAGCAGTTCTTC. Residues: CSVPNIAGGAYNEQFF. The chain is built from TRBV20-1 and TRBJ2-1; TRBD2 agrees at 10 bases. The germline CDR1 and CDR2 sequences are DFQATT and SNEGSKA (reference sequence). Trimming cost V 7 bases and J 2 bases; bases outside gene matches: 11. CDR3 length: 16 residues.

The chain links TRBV4-1 to TRBJ2-3; no reliable D call. Germline CDR1 is MGHRA and CDR2 is YSYEKL. This CDR3 is built from 17 residues. Between the trimmed V and J ends, which lost 4 bases and 3 bases, there was a span of 20 bases. The CDR3 sequence: CASSLQTTSYNTDTQYF. The CDR3 DNA follows: TGCGCCAGCAGCCTCCAGACCACTTCGTATAATACAGATACGCAGTATTTT.

This clonotype was seen a handful of times. CDR3: CASSKRPAGGGQPQHF. The CDR3, as DNA: TGTGCCAGCAGCAAGAGGCCTGCAGGGGGCGGTCAGCCCCAGCATTTT. This chain joins TRBV21-1 and TRBJ1-5; the D call in the table, TRBD1, was not verified against the DNA. TRBV21-1 is a pseudogene locus. CDR3 length equals 16 residues.

V gene TRBV6-5 combines with J gene TRBJ1-6; D remains unclear. With 0 bases removed from V and 9 bases from J, the gap between germline ends came to 12 bases. Germline V gene data show CDR1 as MNHEY and CDR2 as SVGAGI. This CDR3 has 15 amino acids. CDR3 sequence reads: CASSYSEGWGSPLHF. The DNA of the CDR3 is TGTGCCAGCAGTTACTCGGAGGGCTGGGGTTCACCCCTCCACTTT.

In regard to this clonotype: The germline gene is not matched at one end of the junction; a read error may be the cause. The V and J genes are TRBV23-1 and TRBJ1-5; D is perhaps TRBD1 (6 bases). TRBV23-1 is sorted into the ORF group, with uncertain function. This CDR3 comprises 16 residues. This chain's CDR3 is CASSHAQGYSNQPQHF. In DNA form, the CDR3 reads TGTGCCAGCAGTCACGCTCAGGGGTATAGCAATCAGCCCCAGCATTTT.

This clonotype has a handful of counts. This chain links TRBV3-1 with TRBJ1-4; D is undetermined. Germline CDR1 is LGHDT and CDR2 is YNNKEL (reference sequence). This CDR3 region has 16 residues. The V gene lost 2 bases and the J gene lost 1 base, with 11 bases spanning the gap. The CDR3 DNA reads as TGTGCCAGCAGCCAAATGGAGGGAGGAACTAATGAAAAACTGTTTTTT. It encodes CASSQMEGGTNEKLFF.

This clonotype was observed a few times. V and J are TRBV6-6 and TRBJ1-6; no clear D gene. This CDR3 spans 17 amino acids. V lost 4 bases and J 7 bases, leaving 20 bases between the germline ends. Germline CDR1 reads MNHNY; CDR2 reads SVGAGI (reference sequence). This chain's CDR3 is CASSFYGYLGGNSPLHF. The CDR3 DNA is TGTGCCAGCAGTTTTTATGGGTACTTGGGAGGAAATTCACCCCTCCACTTT.

The CDR3 region has the DNA TGTGCCAGCAGCTTGGTCCGGGGAGAGCAGTTCTTC. Its protein is CASSLVRGEQFF. The chain carries TRBV5-5 and TRBJ2-1; D is possibly TRBD2 (5 bases). Germline V gene lookup returns CDR1 SGHKS and CDR2 YYEKEE (reference sequence). The CDR3 consists of 12 residues. The ends were cut back, 0 bases at V and 10 bases at J, with 8 bases in the middle.

The chain links TRBV5-6 to TRBJ2-7; D tentatively fits TRBD1 or TRBD2 (5 bases each). V was shortened by 4 bases and J by 3 bases, with 14 bases between the two germline ends. CDR3 length: 14 amino acids. Per germline, CDR1 SGHDT and CDR2 YYEEEE. The CDR3 protein is CASSGTEKLYEQYV. CDR3 bases: TGTGCCAGCAGCGGGACGGAGAAGCTCTACGAGCAGTACGTC.

The chain couples TRBV18 to TRBJ1-1, with a possible D match to TRBD1 (5 bases). V was cut by 6 bases and J by 3 bases, with 11 bases left in between. This CDR3 has 13 amino acids. Per germline, CDR1 KGHSH and CDR2 LQKENI. This CDR3 reads CASSQTEHTEAFF. The CDR3 coding sequence is TGTGCCAGCTCCCAGACAGAACACACTGAAGCTTTCTTT.

The chain uses TRBV4-1 and TRBJ2-2, with 7 bases lining up with TRBD1. Per the germline V gene, CDR1 is MGHRA and CDR2 is YSYEKL. V lost 0 bases, J lost 4 bases, and 5 bases stayed unmatched. The CDR3 covers 16 residues. This CDR3 reads CASSQDKGAGTGELFF. The CDR3 DNA reads as TGCGCCAGCAGCCAAGATAAGGGGGCAGGCACCGGGGAGCTGTTTTTT.

This clonotype occurred a few times. The rearrangement uses TRBV5-1 and TRBJ1-5; D gene ambiguous. Germline loops: CDR1 SGHRS, CDR2 YFSETQ. Trimming stripped 6 bases from V and 4 bases from J, with 17 bases between. The CDR3 contains 15 residues. CDR3 region: CASTYWRTRNQPQHF. The CDR3 DNA reads as TGCGCCAGCACCTATTGGCGGACGCGTAATCAGCCCCAGCATTTT. The entire variable domain, with the rest obtained from reference TRBV5-1 and TRBJ1-5, is as follows: KAGVTQTPRYLIKTRGQQVTLSCSPISGHRSVSWYQQTPGQGLQFLFEYFSETQRNKGNFPGRFSGRQFSNSRSEMNVSTLELGDSALYLCASTYWRTRNQPQHFGDGTRLSIL.

The chain carries TRBV4-1 and TRBJ1-1; D call uncertain. Trimming removed 0 bases at V and 7 bases at J, with 6 bases between. From germline, CDR1 is MGHRA and CDR2 YSYEKL. The CDR3 spans 12 residues. CDR3 region: CASSQDGDEAFF. CDR3 sequence (DNA): TGCGCCAGCAGCCAAGACGGGGATGAAGCTTTCTTT.

This chain joins TRBV10-3 and TRBJ2-2, with TRBD1 matching 7 bases. V was pared by 6 bases and J by 5 bases, with 9 bases of the junction left unmatched. In germline, CDR1 is ENHRY, CDR2 SYGVKD. The CDR3 totals 15 residues. The chain's CDR3 is CAISVGTVGTGELFF. The CDR3 DNA is TGTGCCATCAGCGTTGGGACAGTTGGTACCGGGGAGCTGTTTTTT.

This clonotype was counted only a few times. V usage is TRBV11-1 and J usage is TRBJ2-5; 8 nucleotides match TRBD1. J was trimmed by 4 bases and V by 5 bases; bases with no gene match: 9. This CDR3 region has 15 residues. Germline values: CDR1 SGHAT, CDR2 FQDESV (reference sequence). The CDR3 region has the DNA TGTGCCAGCAGCGAAACAACCGGGACAGGAGAGACCCAGTACTTC. Its protein is CASSETTGTGETQYF.